Listed below are T cell receptor beta chains from one sample, sequenced in a study of spatial heterogeneity in lung cancer. TCRdb ran MiXCR on the 5' RACE reads and lists one entry per CDR3 protein. The table shows 18,000 or so distinct CDR3 sequences, with under 7.5% occurring only once. The source material was lung tumor tissue, sampled at surgery. These receptors came from a female donor with early-stage non-small cell lung cancer. Each CDR3 is given with its conserved first and last residue. The D gene is left open where the match is weak. For some rows the clone size is stated as once, few or many, or as a class when expanded; others skip it.

length,size,J,V,D,DNA,CDR3
17,many,TRBJ2-5,TRBV7-2,TRBD2,TGTGCCAGCAGCTCCCGCACGGGAGGGGTTATCGCGGAGACCCAGTACTTC,CASSSRTGGVIAETQYF
12,many,TRBJ1-2,TRBV20-1,TRBD1,TGCAGTGCTAGCCCCCGTGGACAGGGGTACACCTTC,CSASPRGQGYTF
15,many,TRBJ1-4,TRBV27,.,TGTGCCAGCAGCCCGACTGGGGTCCTGAGGGAAAAACTGTTTTTT,CASSPTGVLREKLFF
15,few,TRBJ1-5,TRBV2,TRBD1,TGTGCCAGCAGCGAGGAGGGACAGGGGCTTATGGCCCAGCATTTT,CASSEEGQGLMAQHF
15,many,TRBJ2-2,TRBV20-1,TRBD2,TGCAGTGCTAGATTGACTAGCGGGAGTGCCGGGGAGCTGTTTTTT,CSARLTSGSAGELFF
20,many,TRBJ2-7,TRBV7-2,TRBD2,TGTGCCAGCAGCTTAGCTAAGATTGGCGGGAGGACCATCTCCGCCTACGAGCAGTACTTC,CASSLAKIGGRTISAYEQYF
13,many,TRBJ1-2,TRBV7-2,TRBD1,TGTGCCAGCAGCGCGGGACAGGGGTATGGCTACACCTTC,CASSAGQGYGYTF
14,many,TRBJ1-4,TRBV7-2,.,TGTGCCAGCAGCCCGTCCTGGGCTAATGAAAAACTGTTTTTT,CASSPSWANEKLFF
14,medium-sized,TRBJ2-2,TRBV12-3/TRBV12-4,TRBD2,TGTGCCAGTCGAGGGGAGGGGCACACCGGGGAGCTGTTTTTT,CASRGEGHTGELFF
16,.,TRBJ2-1,TRBV20-1,TRBD2,TGCAGTGCTAGAAACCCTCGAGCGGGATACGACAATGAGCAGTTCTTC,CSARNPRAGYDNEQFF
14,many,TRBJ1-1,TRBV7-8,.,TGTGCCAGCAGCTTATCTATAGTGGGGTTCGAAGCTTTCTTT,CASSLSIVGFEAFF
14,many,TRBJ2-1,TRBV6-1,TRBD2,TGTGCCAGCAGTGGGACTAGCTCCTACAATGAGCAGTTCTTC,CASSGTSSYNEQFF
15,many,TRBJ1-2,TRBV4-3,.,TGCGCCAGCAGCCAAGATCAACAGGGCAACTATGGCTACACCTTC,CASSQDQQGNYGYTF
17,many,TRBJ1-1,TRBV12-3/TRBV12-4,TRBD1,TGTGCCAGCAGTGACACCGGGACAGACGCCATGAACACTGAAGCTTTCTTT,CASSDTGTDAMNTEAFF
13,many,TRBJ1-2,TRBV20-1,.,TGCAGTGCTAGAGATCCTGTCCGGGATGGCTACACCTTC,CSARDPVRDGYTF
14,many,TRBJ2-3,TRBV7-2,.,TGTGCCAGCAGCCCAATGGACAGCCCAGATACGCAGTATTTT,CASSPMDSPDTQYF
16,few,TRBJ1-1,TRBV25-1,.,TGTGCCAGCCCCCCCGTCCTTCGGGACTCGAACACTGAAGCTTTCTTT,CASPPVLRDSNTEAFF
16,many,TRBJ2-4,TRBV28,.,TGTGCCAGCAGTTTTCCTAGCCGATCTAATAAAAACATTCAGTACTTC,CASSFPSRSNKNIQYF
16,medium-sized,TRBJ2-7,TRBV5-4,.,TGTGCCAGCAGCTCCCCCTTGGGAGCGGAGACAGGCGAGCAGTACTTC,CASSSPLGAETGEQYF
16,many,TRBJ2-7,TRBV9,.,TGTGCCAGCAGCGTAGGTCCCTCGTCGATCTCCTACGAGCAGTACTTC,CASSVGPSSISYEQYF
14,.,TRBJ2-7,TRBV28,TRBD2,TGTGCCAGCGAACTAGCGGGGGCTTCCTACGAGCAGTACTTC,CASELAGASYEQYF
13,many,TRBJ2-5,TRBV20-1,.,TGCAGTGCTAGGGTTGGTCCGCAAGAGACCCAGTACTTC,CSARVGPQETQYF
15,many,TRBJ2-3,TRBV6-1,TRBD2,TGTGCCAGCAGCGGACTAGCGGGAGGGATAGATACGCAGTATTTT,CASSGLAGGIDTQYF
14,many,TRBJ2-1,TRBV6-1,.,TGTGCCAGCACCGAACCAACCACGAGGGATGAGCAGTTCTTC,CASTEPTTRDEQFF
15,many,TRBJ2-3,TRBV7-2,TRBD1,TGTGCCAGCAGCCGACAGGGGCTAAGCACAGATACGCAGTATTTT,CASSRQGLSTDTQYF
13,many,TRBJ2-3,TRBV7-2,.,TGTGCCAGCAGCTTAGCCGGGCCAGATACGCAGTATTTT,CASSLAGPDTQYF
14,many,TRBJ1-3,TRBV24-1,.,TGTGCCACCAGTGATTCCCAGTCTGGAAACACCATATATTTT,CATSDSQSGNTIYF
13,many,TRBJ1-5,TRBV19,.,TGTGCCAGTAGTATATGGGGAGATCAGCCCCAGCATTTT,CASSIWGDQPQHF
17,many,TRBJ2-1,TRBV29-1,TRBD2,TGCAGCGTTGAACGGAGAATCGGGACTAGCAGAGACAATGAGCAGTTCTTC,CSVERRIGTSRDNEQFF
15,medium-sized,TRBJ1-5,TRBV7-2,TRBD1,TGTGCCAGCAGCCCCCGGACAGGGGGTGGTCAGCCCCAGCATTTT,CASSPRTGGGQPQHF
11,many,TRBJ1-1,TRBV28,.,TGTGCCAGCAGTTTAGCAGGGTCCGCTTTCTTT,CASSLAGSAFF
12,many,TRBJ1-2,TRBV5-1,.,TGCGCCAGCAGCTTGAGGCTCGGAGGCTACACCTTC,CASSLRLGGYTF
12,many,TRBJ2-3,TRBV5-4,.,TGTGCCAGCAGCCGACAGACAGATACGCAGTATTTT,CASSRQTDTQYF
16,medium-sized,TRBJ2-2,TRBV12-3/TRBV12-4,.,TGTGCCAGCACTCCCGGGCTAGCCATACCAACCGGGGAGCTGTTTTTT,CASTPGLAIPTGELFF
15,few,TRBJ2-3,TRBV12-3/TRBV12-4,.,TGTGCCAGCAGTTCCAATGCGGGGAACGCAGATACGCAGTATTTT,CASSSNAGNADTQYF
12,many,TRBJ2-5,TRBV28,TRBD2,TGTGCCACCGCGGGGGGGAAAGAGACCCAGTACTTC,CATAGGKETQYF
16,many,TRBJ2-3,TRBV20-1,TRBD2,TGCAGTGCTAGAGATCCGCTAGCGGGAATCACAGATACGCAGTATTTT,CSARDPLAGITDTQYF